This TCR beta chain was identified during a study of T-cell memory formation after mild COVID-19. Study-wide results and limits: Cross-reactive memory seemingly joined, as some responding clones were found in pre-infection memory. CM and EM subsets held most contracting CD4+ clones; EMRA held CD8+ ones.

Germline CDR1 reads LGHDT; CDR2 reads YNNKEL (reference sequence). V was cut by 1 base and J by 2 bases, with 14 bases left in between. This CDR3 is built from 16 residues. This clonotype showed up just a few times. The antigen is undetermined. 5'RACE primed from the constant segment yielded TCR alpha and TCR beta cDNA libraries bearing sample barcodes and UMIs. Each CDR3 protein is one row after TCRdb ran MiXCR on the 5' RACE reads. The sample has around 450,000 distinct CDR3 sequences, roughly 20% seen once. The chain employs TRBV3-1 and TRBJ2-5; D possibly uses TRBD1 or TRBD2 (5 bases each). Sequencing was performed on PBMCs or a T cell subset sorted from them (not recorded which). This clonotype was sampled from an adult woman who had mild COVID-19 (a few samples of this study predate the infection). Cell type and time point are not known. CDR3 coding DNA: TGTGCCAGCAGCCAAGCTGAGGGGCCTGGGCAAGAGACCCAGTACTTC. It encodes CASSQAEGPGQETQYF.